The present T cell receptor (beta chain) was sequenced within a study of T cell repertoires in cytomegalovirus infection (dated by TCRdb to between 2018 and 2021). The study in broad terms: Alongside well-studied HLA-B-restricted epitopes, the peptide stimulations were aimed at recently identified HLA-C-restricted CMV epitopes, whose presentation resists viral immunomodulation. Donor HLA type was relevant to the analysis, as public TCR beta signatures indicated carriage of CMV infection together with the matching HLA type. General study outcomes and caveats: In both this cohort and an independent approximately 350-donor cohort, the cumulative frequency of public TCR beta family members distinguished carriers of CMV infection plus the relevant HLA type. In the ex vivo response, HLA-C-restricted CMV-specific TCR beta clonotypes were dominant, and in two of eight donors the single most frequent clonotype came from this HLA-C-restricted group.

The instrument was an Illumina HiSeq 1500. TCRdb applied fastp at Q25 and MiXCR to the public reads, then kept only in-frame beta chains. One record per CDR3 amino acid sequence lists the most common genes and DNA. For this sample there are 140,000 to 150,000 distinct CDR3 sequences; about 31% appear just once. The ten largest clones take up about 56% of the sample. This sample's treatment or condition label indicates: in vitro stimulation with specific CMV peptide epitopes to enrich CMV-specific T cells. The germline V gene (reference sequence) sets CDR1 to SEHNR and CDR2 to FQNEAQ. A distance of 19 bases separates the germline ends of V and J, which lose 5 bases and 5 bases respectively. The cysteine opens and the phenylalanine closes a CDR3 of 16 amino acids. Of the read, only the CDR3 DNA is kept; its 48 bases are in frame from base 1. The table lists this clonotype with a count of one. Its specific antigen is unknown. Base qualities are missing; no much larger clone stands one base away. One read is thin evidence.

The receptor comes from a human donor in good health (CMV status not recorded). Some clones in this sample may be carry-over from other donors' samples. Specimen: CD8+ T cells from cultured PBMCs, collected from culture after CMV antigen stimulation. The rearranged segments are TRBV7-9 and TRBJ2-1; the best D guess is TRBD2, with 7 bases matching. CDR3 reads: CASSPLMGGPDNEQFF. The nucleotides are TGTGCCAGCAGCCCTCTTATGGGGGGGCCCGACAATGAGCAGTTCTTC.